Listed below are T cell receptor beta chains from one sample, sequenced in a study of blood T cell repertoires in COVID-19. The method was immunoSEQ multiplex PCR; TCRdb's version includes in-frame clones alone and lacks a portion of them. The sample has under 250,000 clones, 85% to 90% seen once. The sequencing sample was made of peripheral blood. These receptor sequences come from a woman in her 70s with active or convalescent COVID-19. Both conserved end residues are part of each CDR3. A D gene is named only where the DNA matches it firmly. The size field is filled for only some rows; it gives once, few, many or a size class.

TGTGCCAGCTCTCAAGAAAATAGCCCTGAAGCTTTCTTT | CASSQENSPEAFF | TRBJ1-1 | . | few | TRBV2
TGTGCCAGCAGCTTCAATGGCGGGGGGGCCGAGGAGCAGTACTTC | CASSFNGGGAEEQYF | TRBJ2-7 | TRBD2 | . | TRBV7-2
TGTGCCAGCAGCGCTCCGGCCCAGGGCCATTTAGGGGGGCAGTATTTT | CASSAPAQGHLGGQYF | TRBJ2-3 | . | . | TRBV7-6
TGTGCCAGCAGCTGGGAGGGGCAAAAACTCTATGGCTACACCTTC | CASSWEGQKLYGYTF | TRBJ1-2 | . | . | TRBV11-2
TGTGCCACCAGCAGGGGGACAGCCGGCACTGAAGCTTTCTTT | CATSRGTAGTEAFF | TRBJ1-1 | TRBD1 | once | TRBV19
TGTGCCAGCTCACCGGTGGACAAATTGAACACTGAAGCTTTCTTT | CASSPVDKLNTEAFF | TRBJ1-1 | . | . | TRBV18
TGTGCCAGCAGCTTGCAGGGTTCCTATAATTCACCCCTCCACTTT | CASSLQGSYNSPLHF | TRBJ1-6 | . | . | TRBV5-4
TGTGCCACCAGTGATTGGCAGGGGTCCTACAATGAGCAGTTCTTC | CATSDWQGSYNEQFF | TRBJ2-1 | . | . | TRBV24-1
TGTGCCACCAGCCAGACAGGGCCCAATCAGCCCCAGCATTTT | CATSQTGPNQPQHF | TRBJ1-5 | TRBD1 | . | TRBV24-1
TGCGCCAGCAGCACCAGCGGGGGGGGAGAGACCCAGTACTTC | CASSTSGGGETQYF | TRBJ2-5 | TRBD2 | . | TRBV5-1
TGTGCCAGTAGTATCGGAGTGGAGCGGAATACTGAAGCTTTCTTT | CASSIGVERNTEAFF | TRBJ1-1 | . | . | TRBV19
TGTGCCAGCAGGTCGGGGACTAGCGGGGGACGTAATGAGCAGTTCTTC | CASRSGTSGGRNEQFF | TRBJ2-1 | TRBD2 | . | TRBV27
TGTGCCACCAGCAGAGAACAGGGAGAACTAGGGATCGGCTACACCTTC | CATSREQGELGIGYTF | TRBJ1-2 | . | . | TRBV15
TGTGCCAGCAATCTAGACAGTTTGAACACTGAAGCTTTCTTT | CASNLDSLNTEAFF | TRBJ1-1 | . | . | TRBV6-5
TGTGCCAGCAGCACAGGGACAGGGAGTTCCCTATACGAGCAGTACTTC | CASSTGTGSSLYEQYF | TRBJ2-7 | TRBD1 | few | TRBV7-9
TGCGCCAGCAGCCCCATAGAGACAGGGGGCGTATGGGGCAATCAGCCCCAGCATTTT | CASSPIETGGVWGNQPQHF | TRBJ1-5 | TRBD1 | few | TRBV4-1
TGTGCCATCAGTGGTCACGAGCGGGACCGCTCCTACGAGCAGTACTTC | CAISGHERDRSYEQYF | TRBJ2-7 | TRBD2 | . | TRBV10-3
TGTGCCACCAGTGATCCAGTAGCGGGGGCTTACGAGCAGTACTTC | CATSDPVAGAYEQYF | TRBJ2-7 | TRBD2 | . | TRBV24-1
TGTGCCAGCAGCTTCTCCCAGGGAGGCTACACCTTC | CASSFSQGGYTF | TRBJ1-2 | . | . | TRBV7-9
TGCAGTGCTAGAGATGTCCCAGAGCAGTTCTTC | CSARDVPEQFF | TRBJ2-1 | . | . | TRBV20-1
TGTGCCAGCACTCAGGGGATCAGTGCCAAAAACATTCAGTACTTC | CASTQGISAKNIQYF | TRBJ2-4 | . | . | TRBV6-6
TGTGCCAGCAGCTTTTTGAGAGGGAGAGAGAACACTGAAGCTTTCTTT | CASSFLRGRENTEAFF | TRBJ1-1 | . | . | TRBV7-2
TGTGCCAGCAGCCCAGGCGGGGCAGGCCATGGCTACACCTTC | CASSPGGAGHGYTF | TRBJ1-2 | . | . | TRBV5-4
TGTGCCACCAGCAGGGGGCAGTCGGGTTATGGCTACACCTTC | CATSRGQSGYGYTF | TRBJ1-2 | . | . | TRBV15
TGCGCCAGCAGTGGAGCGAGGGAGGTGTGGAATGAGCAGTTCTTC | CASSGAREVWNEQFF | TRBJ2-1 | . | once | TRBV10-1
TGTGCCAGCAGCGCGGGATACTCTAATGGCTACACCTTC | CASSAGYSNGYTF | TRBJ1-2 | . | . | TRBV12-3/TRBV12-4
TGCGCCAGCAGCTTGGAGGGACAGTGGAACACTGAAGCTTTCTTT | CASSLEGQWNTEAFF | TRBJ1-1 | TRBD1 | once | TRBV5-1
TGTGCCAGCAGTTACGCCAGAGGTAATTCACCCCTCCACTTT | CASSYARGNSPLHF | TRBJ1-6 | . | . | TRBV6-5
TGTGCCAGCAGAAGGACTGGAGCAACTAATGAAAAACTGTTTTTT | CASRRTGATNEKLFF | TRBJ1-4 | . | . | TRBV2
TGTGCCAGCAGTGAAGCGCGGGGGGCGCCCGGCTACACCTTC | CASSEARGAPGYTF | TRBJ1-2 | . | . | TRBV6-1
TGCAGTGCTAGAGGACGGGTAGAAGCTTTCTTT | CSARGRVEAFF | TRBJ1-1 | . | . | TRBV20-1
TGTGCCAGCAGCGTGACAGGTTATGGCTACACCTTC | CASSVTGYGYTF | TRBJ1-2 | . | . | TRBV9
TGTGCCAGGAACCGGACAGGGCAAGAGACCCAGTACTTC | CARNRTGQETQYF | TRBJ2-5 | TRBD1 | . | TRBV7-9
TGTGCCCTTACGAGGAATGGGGAGCGGACCTATAATTCACCCCTCCACTTT | CALTRNGERTYNSPLHF | TRBJ1-6 | . | . | TRBV24-1
TGTGCCAGCAGCGCGCCGTCGAACACTGAAGCTTTCTTT | CASSAPSNTEAFF | TRBJ1-1 | . | . | TRBV7-2
TGTGCCAGCAGCGTAGTGACTAGCGGGGGCTTAGAGACCCAGTACTTC | CASSVVTSGGLETQYF | TRBJ2-5 | TRBD2 | . | TRBV9
TGCGCCAGCAGTGAAACTCAGGGGGGAGCGGGAAACACCATATATTTT | CASSETQGGAGNTIYF | TRBJ1-3 | TRBD1 | . | TRBV10-2
TGTGCCAGCAGCGCCATGGGGTCGGGGGAGTTCTTC | CASSAMGSGEFF | TRBJ2-1 | . | few | TRBV27
TGTGCCAGCAGCGTGGACGGGACAGAACGGAAACCCCTCCACTTT | CASSVDGTERKPLHF | TRBJ1-6 | TRBD1 | . | TRBV9
TGTGCCAGCAGCTTGGCCAACAGGGGTGGAAACACCATATATTTT | CASSLANRGGNTIYF | TRBJ1-3 | TRBD1 | . | TRBV5-6
TGTGCCACCAGTGGAAGGGCGGGAGAAGACTCCACAGATACGCAGTATTTT | CATSGRAGEDSTDTQYF | TRBJ2-3 | TRBD2 | once | TRBV24-1
TGTGCCAGTAGTACCAAAAGCGGGGGGGCAGGCAATGAGCAGTTCTTC | CASSTKSGGAGNEQFF | TRBJ2-1 | TRBD2 | . | TRBV19
TGTGCCAGCTCACCGCAGGGGGCTGGAGAGCAGTACTTC | CASSPQGAGEQYF | TRBJ2-7 | TRBD1 | . | TRBV18
TGTGCCAGCAGCTCAGGGGTACTAGTATCCCATTACGAGCAGTACTTC | CASSSGVLVSHYEQYF | TRBJ2-7 | . | . | TRBV7-2
TGTGCCACCAGTGATCCGGGGAGAACTGAAGCTTTCTTT | CATSDPGRTEAFF | TRBJ1-1 | . | . | TRBV24-1
TGTGCCAGCAGCTTAGCGTCGGACAGGGCCCATGAAAAACTGTTTTTT | CASSLASDRAHEKLFF | TRBJ1-4 | TRBD1 | . | TRBV7-2
TGCAGTGCTATCCCTCAACTTGGCTACACCTTC | CSAIPQLGYTF | TRBJ1-2 | . | . | TRBV20-1
TGTGCCAGCAGTCTCAACAGGGCCGGCCACGAGCAGTACTTC | CASSLNRAGHEQYF | TRBJ2-7 | . | . | TRBV27
TGTGCCAGCCACACAGGGTTAGGCTATGGCTACACCTTC | CASHTGLGYGYTF | TRBJ1-2 | . | . | TRBV19
TGTGCCAGCAGCTTGTGGGGCCCTGGGTACAATGAGCAGTTCTTC | CASSLWGPGYNEQFF | TRBJ2-1 | . | . | TRBV5-6
TGTGCCAGCAGGACGACAGGGTGGGAAGAGACCCAGTACTTC | CASRTTGWEETQYF | TRBJ2-5 | TRBD1 | . | TRBV5-4
TGTGCCAGCAGGTCCCAGGGGGAGTATGGCTACACCTTC | CASRSQGEYGYTF | TRBJ1-2 | TRBD1 | once | TRBV11-2
TGTGCCATCAGACAACTAGACTCTGGGGCCAACGTCCTGACTTTC | CAIRQLDSGANVLTF | TRBJ2-6 | . | . | TRBV10-3
TGTGCCAGCAGTTTCGGGGGGACTGAAGCTTTCTTT | CASSFGGTEAFF | TRBJ1-1 | . | . | TRBV6-5
TGTGCCAGCAGCTCCCCCCTTTGGTTGGGGGACACCTACGAGCAGTACTTC | CASSSPLWLGDTYEQYF | TRBJ2-7 | . | . | TRBV7-7
TGTGCCAGCTCACCCCGGGACGGGAGGACAGATACGCAGTATTTT | CASSPRDGRTDTQYF | TRBJ2-3 | TRBD2 | . | TRBV18
TGTGCCAGCAGTGAGGGGCTGAGAACTGAAGCTTTCTTT | CASSEGLRTEAFF | TRBJ1-1 | . | . | TRBV6-1
TGTGCCAGCAGTTTCCAGAGCGGGGGGGCCGGCGGGGAGCTGTTTTTT | CASSFQSGGAGGELFF | TRBJ2-2 | TRBD2 | . | TRBV6-5
TGCGCCAGCAGCCAAAGTATCGCCAGGGACACTGAAGCTTTCTTT | CASSQSIARDTEAFF | TRBJ1-1 | . | . | TRBV4-1